The T cell receptor (beta chain) under discussion was sequenced for a study of T cell responses to AZD1222 COVID-19 vaccine. On this clone: Its antigen is not known.

Method: immunoSEQ multiplex PCR; TCRdb's copy keeps in-frame clones and lacks some. The sample has 100,000 to 150,000 clones; roughly 90% are singletons. Study observations and caveats: Regions 160-218 and 743-854 held dominance among vaccine-associated CD4 TCRs, which spanned spike. No day 14 peak samples; only post-peak repertoires were characterized. Nearly half of unique spike-specific TCRs reportedly avoided B.1.351 and B.1.1.7 mutated regions. There were mostly white British donors and more females than males, and clonal diversity was possibly underestimated.

The CDR3 contains 18 residues. V shed 0 bases, J shed 9 bases, and the junction held 11 bases outside the gene matches. The germline CDR1 and CDR2 sequences are MGHRA and YSYEKL. The chain recombines TRBV4-1 with TRBJ2-1; TRBD2 aligns across 13 bases. The TCR was taken from an adult who received the AZD1222 COVID-19 vaccine. Sequenced here: peripheral blood, sampled 28 days after the second AZD1222 dose. The CDR3 DNA reads TGCGCCAGCAGCCAAGATAAAGTCGGACTAGCGGGAGTGGGTGAGCAGTTCTTC. Translating it yields CASSQDKVGLAGVGEQFF.